Shown below are 14 T cell receptor beta chains from a single sample sequenced in a study of T-cell reconstitution after alpha-beta-depleted transplantation in children. The TCRbeta library incorporated unique molecular identifiers. TCRdb itself ran the PCR reads through MiXCR, one entry per CDR3 protein. The repertoire holds around 100,000 distinct CDR3 sequences, about 5.6% seen once, with 5.5% to 7% in the top ten. Here the sequenced sample was PBMCs, mostly from graft donor cells, taken 60 days after TCRalphabeta/CD19-depleted stem cell transplant. These receptors were collected from a female patient aged 2 to 10 who had a stem cell transplant for Fanconi anemia, so the T cells may come from the graft donor.

Comment on this clonotype: A much larger clone sits a single nucleotide away, making a read error possible. The conserved closing phenylalanine or tryptophan is absent in this CDR3, likely reflecting a read error. The chain is built from TRBV20-1 and TRBJ1-2; D remains unclear. The CDR3 has 13 residues. The ends were cut back, 3 bases at V and 3 bases at J, with 11 bases in the middle. Germline V gene lookup returns CDR1 DFQATT and CDR2 SNEGSKA (reference sequence). Here the CDR3 reads CSASDGSYYGYTC. The CDR3 region has the DNA TGCAGTGCTAGTGACGGAAGCTACTATGGCTACACCTGC.

In the case of this clonotype: A far larger clone is just one base off, so this is likely a read error. The chain has TRBV18 and TRBJ2-7; D is uncertain. The CDR3 has 12 amino acids. CDR1 KGHSH and CDR2 LQKENI come from the germline V gene. This CDR3 is CASSPSSYGQYF. CDR3 sequence (DNA): TGTGCCAGCTCACCTAGCTCCTACGGGCAGTACTTC. Full variable domain (remainder filled in from reference TRBV18 and TRBJ2-7): NAGVMQNPRHLVRRRGQEARLRCSPMKGHSHVYWYRQLPEEGLKFMVYLQKENIIDESGMPKERFSAEFPKEGPSILRIQQVVRGDSAAYFCASSPSSYGQYFGPGTRLTVT.

The sample holds a few counts of this clonotype. V gene TRBV18 combines with J gene TRBJ2-1; a weak D match, TRBD2 (5 bases). CDR1 and CDR2 (germline): KGHSH, LQKENI. This CDR3 has 16 residues. Trimming left V 1 base short and J 4 bases short, with 14 bases between. The CDR3 coding sequence is TGTGCCAGCTCACCACGGGAGTTAATGGTATACAATGAGCAGTTCTTC. This encodes CASSPRELMVYNEQFF.

This clonotype came up many times. The J gene is TRBJ2-3, the V gene TRBV12-3 or TRBV12-4, with 15 bases matching TRBD2. This CDR3 has 16 amino acids. V lost 3 bases to trimming and J lost 8 bases; unmatched junction nucleotides: 6. This chain's CDR3 is CASSFRGTSGGRTQYF. CDR3 nucleotides: TGTGCCAGCAGTTTTCGAGGGACTAGCGGGGGGCGTACGCAGTATTTT.

A few counts support this clonotype. This rearrangement joins TRBV6-5 to TRBJ2-5; 10 nucleotides align to TRBD2. CDR3 length equals 17 residues. CDR1 and CDR2 (germline): MNHEY, SVGAGI. J lost 2 bases, V lost 2 bases, and 8 bases had no gene match. CDR3 in DNA: TGTGCCAGCAGTTACAGCAAGCGGGGGGGCCTACAAGAGACCCAGTACTTC. Its translation is CASSYSKRGGLQETQYF.

In this sample, this clonotype turned up many times. The J gene is TRBJ2-7, the V gene TRBV12-5; 9 bases line up with TRBD1. Germline trimming cut 3 bases from V and 4 bases from J; bases unmatched to any gene: 19. This CDR3 comprises 19 residues. CDR1 is LGHNT and CDR2 is FRNRAP in the germline V gene. The CDR3 DNA is TGTGCTAGTGGTTTTTCTCGGGCGGGACAGGGATCCCTAGGTTACGAGCAGTACTTC. Residues: CASGFSRAGQGSLGYEQYF.

This clonotype was recorded a few times. The V call is TRBV7-3, the J call TRBJ2-3, with TRBD2 identical over 12 bases. Trimming cost V 4 bases and J 2 bases; bases outside gene matches: 1. Germline V gene lookup returns CDR1 SGHTA and CDR2 FQGTGA. The CDR3 spans 15 residues. This chain's CDR3 is CASSSSGRATDTQYF. In DNA form, the CDR3 reads TGTGCCAGCAGCTCTAGCGGGAGGGCCACAGATACGCAGTATTTT.

Ten or more counts support this clonotype. V is TRBV10-3 and J is TRBJ2-2; TRBD1 is a possible D gene (7 bases). This CDR3 spans 13 amino acids. In germline, CDR1 is ENHRY, CDR2 SYGVKD. Trimming pared 7 bases from V and 7 bases from J, leaving 13 bases between. Here the CDR3 reads CAITSGGNGELFF. The DNA for the CDR3 is TGTGCCATCACCTCAGGGGGGAACGGGGAGCTGTTTTTT.

J is TRBJ2-3 and V is TRBV11-2, with a possible D match to TRBD2 (6 bases). Germline CDR1 is SGHAT and CDR2 is FQNNGV. V was clipped by 3 bases and J by 3 bases, with 25 bases between them. The CDR3 contains 19 residues. CDR3 protein: CASSFERRELGNWTDTQYF. The CDR3 DNA sequence: TGTGCCAGCAGCTTCGAGAGGAGGGAACTGGGTAACTGGACAGATACGCAGTATTTT.

This clonotype was recorded a few times. V gene TRBV5-1 combines with J gene TRBJ2-5; no clear D gene. Germline-derived CDR1 and CDR2 are SGHRS and YFSETQ. Trimming took 1 base from V and 1 from J, leaving 8 bases between them. This CDR3 is built from 14 residues. The CDR3 DNA is TGCGCCAGCAGCTTGTATCCGGCCCAAGAGACCCAGTACTTC. Protein sequence: CASSLYPAQETQYF.

A few counts support this clonotype. This chain connects TRBV7-3 to TRBJ2-3; TRBD1 agrees at 9 bases. Losses at the gene ends were 6 bases for V and 3 bases for J; bases not matched to a gene: 16. Per the germline V gene, CDR1 is SGHTA and CDR2 is FQGTGA. The CDR3 covers 18 residues. CDR3 bases: TGTGCCAGCAGTCCGGACAGGGGAGGTTTTTTGGGTACAGATACGCAGTATTTT. Amino acid sequence: CASSPDRGGFLGTDTQYF.

This clonotype was counted at least ten times. The chain combines TRBV6-5 with TRBJ1-1; TRBD1 might be the D (6 bases). The CDR3 runs 16 residues. V dropped 2 bases and J dropped 0 bases, with 13 bases sitting between them. Germline V CDR1 and CDR2: MNHEY, SVGAGI. The CDR3 reads CASSYPRQGMNTEAFF. CDR3 nucleotide sequence: TGTGCCAGCAGTTACCCTAGGCAGGGGATGAACACTGAAGCTTTCTTT.

This clonotype was found many times. The rearrangement uses TRBV7-9 and TRBJ2-7, with TRBD1 identical over 8 bases. Germline values: CDR1 SEHNR, CDR2 FQNEAQ (reference sequence). There are 16 residues in the CDR3. V lost 5 bases and J lost 6; bases outside the gene matches: 15. The CDR3 nucleotides read TGTGCCAGCAGCCCGACCACAGGGGGTTCCTTCCTCGAGCAGTACTTC. Protein sequence: CASSPTTGGSFLEQYF.

This clonotype was seen repeatedly, ten times or more. The V and J genes are TRBV5-5 and TRBJ2-7, with TRBD2 matching over 12 bases. The V gene end was trimmed by 1 base and the J gene end by 5 bases; junction bases not matched to a gene: 4. This CDR3 is 15 amino acids long. The V gene's germline CDR1 is SGHKS and CDR2 YYEKEE (reference sequence). The CDR3 sequence is CASSLSLAGGNEQYF. The CDR3 DNA is TGTGCCAGCAGCTTGTCCCTAGCGGGAGGGAACGAGCAGTACTTC.